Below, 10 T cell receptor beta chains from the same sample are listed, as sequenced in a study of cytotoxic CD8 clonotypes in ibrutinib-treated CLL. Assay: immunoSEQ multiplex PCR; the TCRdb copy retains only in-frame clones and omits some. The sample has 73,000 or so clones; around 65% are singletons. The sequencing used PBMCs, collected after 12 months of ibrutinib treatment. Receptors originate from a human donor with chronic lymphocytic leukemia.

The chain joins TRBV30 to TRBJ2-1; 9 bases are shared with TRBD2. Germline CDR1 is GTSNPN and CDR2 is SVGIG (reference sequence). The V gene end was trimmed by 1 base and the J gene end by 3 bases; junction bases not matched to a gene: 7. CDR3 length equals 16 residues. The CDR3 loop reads CAWSEPGRGGYNEQFF. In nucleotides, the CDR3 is TGTGCCTGGAGTGAACCCGGGCGGGGGGGCTACAATGAGCAGTTCTTC.

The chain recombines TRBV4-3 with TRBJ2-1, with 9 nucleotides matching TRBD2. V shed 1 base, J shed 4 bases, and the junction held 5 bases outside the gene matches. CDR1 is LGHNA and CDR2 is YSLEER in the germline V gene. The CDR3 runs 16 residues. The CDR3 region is CASSQAPAGGYNEQFF. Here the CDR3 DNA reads TGCGCCAGCAGCCAAGCCCCAGCGGGGGGTTACAATGAGCAGTTCTTC.

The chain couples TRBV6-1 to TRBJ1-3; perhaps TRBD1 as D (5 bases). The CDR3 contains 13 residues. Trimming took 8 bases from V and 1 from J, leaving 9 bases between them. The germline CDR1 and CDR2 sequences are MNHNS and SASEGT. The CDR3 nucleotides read TGTGCCAGCTCCAGGGATTCTGGAAACACCATATATTTT. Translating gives CASSRDSGNTIYF.

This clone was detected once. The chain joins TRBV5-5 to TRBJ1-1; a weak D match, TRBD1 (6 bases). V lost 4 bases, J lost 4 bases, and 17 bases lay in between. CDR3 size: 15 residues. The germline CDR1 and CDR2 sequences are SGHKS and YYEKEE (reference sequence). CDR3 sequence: CASSPPGQSFTEAFF. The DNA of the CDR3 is TGTGCCAGCAGCCCACCGGGACAATCGTTCACTGAAGCTTTCTTT.

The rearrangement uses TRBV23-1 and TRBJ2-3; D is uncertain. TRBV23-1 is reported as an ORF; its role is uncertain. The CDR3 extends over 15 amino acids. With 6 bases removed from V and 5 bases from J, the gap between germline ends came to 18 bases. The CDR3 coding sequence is TGCGCCAGCAGCGCAACATCCTCCGCCAGAGATACGCAGTATTTT. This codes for CASSATSSARDTQYF.

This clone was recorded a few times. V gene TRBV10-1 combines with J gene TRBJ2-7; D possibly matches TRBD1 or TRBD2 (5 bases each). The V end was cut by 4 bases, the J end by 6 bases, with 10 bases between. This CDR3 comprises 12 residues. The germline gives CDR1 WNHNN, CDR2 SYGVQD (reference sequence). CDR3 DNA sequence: TGCGCCAGCAGTGCCCCAGGGACCGAGCAGTACTTC. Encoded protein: CASSAPGTEQYF.

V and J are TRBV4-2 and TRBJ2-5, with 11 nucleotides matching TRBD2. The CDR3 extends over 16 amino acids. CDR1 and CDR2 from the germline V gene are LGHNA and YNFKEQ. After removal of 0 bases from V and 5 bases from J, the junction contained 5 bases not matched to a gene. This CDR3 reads CASSQEDSGGAETQYF. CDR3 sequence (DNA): TGTGCCAGCAGCCAAGAGGATAGCGGGGGGGCTGAGACCCAGTACTTC.

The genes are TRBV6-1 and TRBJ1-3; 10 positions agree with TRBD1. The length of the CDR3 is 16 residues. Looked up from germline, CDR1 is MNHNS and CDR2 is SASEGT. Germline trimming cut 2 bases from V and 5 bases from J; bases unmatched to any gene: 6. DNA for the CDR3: TGTGCCAGCAGTGAACAGGACAGGGGGTATAGAAACACCATATATTTT. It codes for CASSEQDRGYRNTIYF.

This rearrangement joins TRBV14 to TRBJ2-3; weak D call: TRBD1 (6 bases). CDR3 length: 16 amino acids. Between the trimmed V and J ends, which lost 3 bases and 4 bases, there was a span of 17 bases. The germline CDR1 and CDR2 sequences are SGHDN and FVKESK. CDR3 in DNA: TGTGCCAGCAGCCACCGACAGGTTGTCGTGGCAGATACGCAGTATTTT. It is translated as CASSHRQVVVADTQYF.

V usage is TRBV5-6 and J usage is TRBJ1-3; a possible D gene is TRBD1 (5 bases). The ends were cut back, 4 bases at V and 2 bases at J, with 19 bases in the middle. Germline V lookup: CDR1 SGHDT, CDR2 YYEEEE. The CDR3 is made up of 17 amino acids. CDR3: CASSRSGGGYPGNTIYF. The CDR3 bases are TGTGCCAGCAGCCGGAGTGGCGGGGGGTACCCTGGAAACACCATATATTTT.